Given below is one T cell receptor (beta chain) in context. This is likely a read error, given that the CDR3 carries no conserved phenylalanine or tryptophan at its end. Because the CDR3's place on the DNA is in doubt, the DNA is left out and the CDR3 is given as listed by TCRdb. These data come from a study of tumor-infiltrating lymphocytes in oesophageal squamous cell carcinoma. TCRdb processed the PCR reads anew with MiXCR; each CDR3 protein has one entry. The repertoire holds 23,000 or so distinct CDR3 sequences, with about a third as singletons. Germline values: CDR1 SGHDT, CDR2 YYEEEE. Termini included, the CDR3 measures 16 amino acids.

This TCR was recovered from a female donor with esophageal squamous cell carcinoma. The sequenced material came from esophageal tumor tissue. The V gene is TRBV5-6, the J gene TRBJ2-6; the table's D call TRBD1 went unverified against the DNA. The CDR3: CASSRTGTQNIQYFGA.